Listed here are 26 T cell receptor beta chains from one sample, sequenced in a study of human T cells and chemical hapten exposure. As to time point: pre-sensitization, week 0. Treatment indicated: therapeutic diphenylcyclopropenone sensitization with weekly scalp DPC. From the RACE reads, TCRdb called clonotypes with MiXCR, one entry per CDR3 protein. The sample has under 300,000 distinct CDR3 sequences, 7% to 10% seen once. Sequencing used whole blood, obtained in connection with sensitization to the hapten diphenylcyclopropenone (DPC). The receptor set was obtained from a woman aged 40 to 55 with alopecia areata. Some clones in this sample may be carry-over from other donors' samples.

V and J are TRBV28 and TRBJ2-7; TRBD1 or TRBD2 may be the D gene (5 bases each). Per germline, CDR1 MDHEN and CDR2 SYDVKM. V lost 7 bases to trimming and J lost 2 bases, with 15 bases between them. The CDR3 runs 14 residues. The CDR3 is CASTALGVTYEQYF. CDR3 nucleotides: TGTGCCAGCACGGCCTTGGGGGTAACCTACGAGCAGTACTTC.

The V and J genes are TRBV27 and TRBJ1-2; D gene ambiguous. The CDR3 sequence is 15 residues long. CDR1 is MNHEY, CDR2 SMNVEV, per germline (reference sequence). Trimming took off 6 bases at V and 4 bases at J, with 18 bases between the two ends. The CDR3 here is CASSTYLGQSYGYTF. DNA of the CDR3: TGTGCCAGCAGCACCTATCTTGGTCAGAGCTATGGCTACACCTTC.

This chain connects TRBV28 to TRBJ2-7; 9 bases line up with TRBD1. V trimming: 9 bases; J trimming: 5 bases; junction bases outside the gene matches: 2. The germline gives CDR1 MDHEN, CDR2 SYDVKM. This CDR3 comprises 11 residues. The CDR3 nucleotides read TGTGCCAGTCACAGGGGGCACGAGCAGTACTTC. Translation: CASHRGHEQYF.

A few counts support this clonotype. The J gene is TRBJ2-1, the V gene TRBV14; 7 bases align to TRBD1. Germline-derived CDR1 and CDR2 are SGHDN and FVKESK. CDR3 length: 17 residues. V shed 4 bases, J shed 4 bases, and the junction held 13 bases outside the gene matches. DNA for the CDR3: TGTGCCAGCAGCCCAGGGGACAGCTGGGGAAAGTACAATGAGCAGTTCTTC. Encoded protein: CASSPGDSWGKYNEQFF. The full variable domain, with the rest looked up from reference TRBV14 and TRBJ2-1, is EAGVTQFPSHSVIEKGQTVTLRCDPISGHDNLYWYRRVMGKEIKFLLHFVKESKQDESGMPNNRFLAERTGGTYSTLKVQPAELEDSGVYFCASSPGDSWGKYNEQFFGPGTRLTVL.

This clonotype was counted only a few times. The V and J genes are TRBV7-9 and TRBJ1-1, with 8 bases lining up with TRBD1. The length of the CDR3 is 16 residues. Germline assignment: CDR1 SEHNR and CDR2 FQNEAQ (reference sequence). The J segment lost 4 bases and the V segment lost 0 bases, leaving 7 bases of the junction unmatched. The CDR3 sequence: CASSLAPGQVFTEAFF. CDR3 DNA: TGTGCCAGCAGCTTAGCCCCGGGACAGGTGTTCACTGAAGCTTTCTTT.

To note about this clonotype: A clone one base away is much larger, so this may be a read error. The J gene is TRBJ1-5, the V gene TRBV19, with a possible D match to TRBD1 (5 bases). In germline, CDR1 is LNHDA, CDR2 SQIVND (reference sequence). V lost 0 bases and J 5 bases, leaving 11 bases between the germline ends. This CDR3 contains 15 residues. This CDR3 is CASSIELDTYQPQHF. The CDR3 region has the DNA TGTGCCAGTAGTATAGAACTGGACACATATCAGCCCCAGCATTTT.

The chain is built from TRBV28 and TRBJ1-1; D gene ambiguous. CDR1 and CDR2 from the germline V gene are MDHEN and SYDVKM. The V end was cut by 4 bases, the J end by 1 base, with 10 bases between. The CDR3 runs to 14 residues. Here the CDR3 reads CASSSAQENTEAFF. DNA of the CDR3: TGTGCCAGCAGTTCCGCCCAAGAGAACACTGAAGCTTTCTTT.

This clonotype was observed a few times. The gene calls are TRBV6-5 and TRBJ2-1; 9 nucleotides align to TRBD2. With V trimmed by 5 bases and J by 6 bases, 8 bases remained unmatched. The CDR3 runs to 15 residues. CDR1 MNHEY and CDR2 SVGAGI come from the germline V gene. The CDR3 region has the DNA TGTGCCAGCAGTCGATTTAGCGGGAGCTCCAATGAGCAGTTCTTC. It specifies CASSRFSGSSNEQFF.

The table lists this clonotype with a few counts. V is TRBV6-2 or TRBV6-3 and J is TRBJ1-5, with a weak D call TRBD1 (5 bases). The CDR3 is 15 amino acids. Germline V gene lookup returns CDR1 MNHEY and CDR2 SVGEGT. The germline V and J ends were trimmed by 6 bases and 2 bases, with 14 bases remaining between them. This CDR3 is CASSPHRGGNQPQHF. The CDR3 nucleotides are TGTGCCAGCAGCCCCCATCGGGGGGGCAATCAGCCCCAGCATTTT.

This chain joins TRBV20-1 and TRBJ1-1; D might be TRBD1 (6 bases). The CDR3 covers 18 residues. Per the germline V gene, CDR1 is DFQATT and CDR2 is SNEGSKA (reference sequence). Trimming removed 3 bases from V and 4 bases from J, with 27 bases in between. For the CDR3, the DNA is TGCAGTGCTAGGGGGCACGGGGCGCGGGGGCGGTTAGGCACTGAAGCTTTCTTT. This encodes CSARGHGARGRLGTEAFF.

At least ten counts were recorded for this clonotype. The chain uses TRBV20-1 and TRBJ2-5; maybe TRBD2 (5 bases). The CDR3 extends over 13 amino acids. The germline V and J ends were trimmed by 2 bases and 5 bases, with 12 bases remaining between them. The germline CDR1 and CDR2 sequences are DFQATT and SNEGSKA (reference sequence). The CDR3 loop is CSARTSSGETQYF. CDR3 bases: TGCAGTGCTAGAACCTCTTCGGGGGAGACCCAGTACTTC.

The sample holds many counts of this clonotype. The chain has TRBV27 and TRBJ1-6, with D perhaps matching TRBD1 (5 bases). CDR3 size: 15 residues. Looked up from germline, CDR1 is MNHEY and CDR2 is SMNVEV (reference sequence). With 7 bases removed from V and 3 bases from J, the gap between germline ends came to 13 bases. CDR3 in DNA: TGTGCCAGCAAGATGGAGGGGCTCTATAATTCACCCCTCCACTTT. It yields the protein CASKMEGLYNSPLHF.

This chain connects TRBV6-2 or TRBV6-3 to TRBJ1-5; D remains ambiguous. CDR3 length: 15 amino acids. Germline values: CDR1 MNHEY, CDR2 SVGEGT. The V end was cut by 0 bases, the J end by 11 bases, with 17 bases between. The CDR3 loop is CASSYSKFEGTSQHF. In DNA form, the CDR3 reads TGTGCCAGCAGTTACTCGAAATTCGAGGGTACGTCCCAGCATTTT.

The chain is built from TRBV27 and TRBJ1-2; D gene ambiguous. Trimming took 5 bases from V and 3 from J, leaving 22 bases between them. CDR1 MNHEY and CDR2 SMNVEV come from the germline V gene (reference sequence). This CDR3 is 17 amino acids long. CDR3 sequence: CASSPRRDGVGHYGYTF. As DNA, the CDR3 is TGTGCCAGCAGTCCCCGTCGAGACGGGGTCGGTCACTATGGCTACACCTTC.

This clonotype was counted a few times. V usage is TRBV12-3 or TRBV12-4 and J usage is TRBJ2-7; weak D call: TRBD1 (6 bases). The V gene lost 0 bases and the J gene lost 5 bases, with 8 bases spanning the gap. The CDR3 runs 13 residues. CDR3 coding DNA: TGTGCCAGCAGTTTAGCACAGGGACACGAGCAGTACTTC. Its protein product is CASSLAQGHEQYF.

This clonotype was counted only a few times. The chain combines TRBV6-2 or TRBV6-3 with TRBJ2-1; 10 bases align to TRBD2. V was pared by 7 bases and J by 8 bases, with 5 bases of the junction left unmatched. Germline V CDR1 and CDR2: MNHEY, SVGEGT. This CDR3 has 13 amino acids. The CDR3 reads CASIIAGGHEQFF. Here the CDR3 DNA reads TGTGCCAGCATTATAGCGGGAGGCCATGAGCAGTTCTTC.

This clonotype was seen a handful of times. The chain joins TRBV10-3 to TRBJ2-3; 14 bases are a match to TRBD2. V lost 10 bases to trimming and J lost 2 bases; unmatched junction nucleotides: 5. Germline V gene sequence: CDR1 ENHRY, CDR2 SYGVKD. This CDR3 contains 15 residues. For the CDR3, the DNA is TGTGCCACCTCGACTAGCGGGAGGGCCACAGATACGCAGTATTTT. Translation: CATSTSGRATDTQYF.

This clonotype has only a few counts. CDR3: CSASTSGSLPGANVLTF. CDR3 nucleotide sequence: TGCAGTGCTAGTACTAGCGGGAGCCTCCCTGGGGCCAACGTCCTGACTTTC. The V call is TRBV20-1, the J call TRBJ2-6, with TRBD2 matching 11 bases. Looked up from germline, CDR1 is DFQATT and CDR2 is SNEGSKA (reference sequence). J was trimmed by 2 bases and V by 3 bases; bases with no gene match: 6. CDR3 length: 17 residues.

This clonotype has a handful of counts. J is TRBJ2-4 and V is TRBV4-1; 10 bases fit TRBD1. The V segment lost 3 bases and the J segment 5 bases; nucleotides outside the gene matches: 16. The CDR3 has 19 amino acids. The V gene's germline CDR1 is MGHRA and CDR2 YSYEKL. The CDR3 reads CASSQIIPRTGGLENIQYF. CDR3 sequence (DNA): TGCGCCAGCAGCCAGATTATACCGCGGACAGGGGGATTGGAAAACATTCAGTACTTC.

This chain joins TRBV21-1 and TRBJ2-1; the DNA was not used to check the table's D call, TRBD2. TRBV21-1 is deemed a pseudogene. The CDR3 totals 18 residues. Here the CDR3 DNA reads TGTGCCAGCAGCAAACGGGGGACTAGCGGTTGCTCCTACAATGAGCAGTTCTTC. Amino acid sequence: CASSKRGTSGCSYNEQFF.

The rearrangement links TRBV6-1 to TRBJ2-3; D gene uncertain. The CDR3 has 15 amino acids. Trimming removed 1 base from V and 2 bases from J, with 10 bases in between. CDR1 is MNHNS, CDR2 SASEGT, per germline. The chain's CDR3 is CASSEEAPSTDTQYF. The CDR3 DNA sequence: TGTGCCAGCAGTGAAGAAGCTCCCTCCACAGATACGCAGTATTTT.

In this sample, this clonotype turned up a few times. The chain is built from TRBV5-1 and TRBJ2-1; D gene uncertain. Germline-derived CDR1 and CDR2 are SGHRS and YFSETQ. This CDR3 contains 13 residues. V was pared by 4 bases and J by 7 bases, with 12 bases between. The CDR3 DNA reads TGCGCCAGCAGCCCCCGGAACCCGAATGAGCAGTTCTTC. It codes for CASSPRNPNEQFF.

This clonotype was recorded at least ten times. DNA of the CDR3: TGTGCCAGCAGCTTAGGGCGGGGCACAGATACGCAGTATTTT. Protein sequence: CASSLGRGTDTQYF. The rearrangement joins TRBV5-6 to TRBJ2-3; D may be TRBD2 (5 bases). This CDR3 comprises 14 residues. Germline CDR1 and CDR2: SGHDT and YYEEEE. V was clipped by 2 bases and J by 1 base, with 8 bases between them.

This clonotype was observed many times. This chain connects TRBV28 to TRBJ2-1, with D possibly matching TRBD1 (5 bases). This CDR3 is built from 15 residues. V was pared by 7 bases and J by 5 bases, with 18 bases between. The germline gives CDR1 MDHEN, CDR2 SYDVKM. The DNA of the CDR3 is TGTGCCAGCAACCCCCTTGGGTCAGGGCACAATGAGCAGTTCTTC. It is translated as CASNPLGSGHNEQFF.

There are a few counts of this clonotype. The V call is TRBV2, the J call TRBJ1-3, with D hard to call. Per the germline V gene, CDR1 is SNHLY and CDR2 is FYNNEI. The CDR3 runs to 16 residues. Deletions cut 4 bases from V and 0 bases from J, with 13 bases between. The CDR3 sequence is CASSAPGRSSGNTIYF. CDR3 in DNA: TGTGCCAGCAGTGCACCGGGCCGAAGCTCTGGAAACACCATATATTTT.

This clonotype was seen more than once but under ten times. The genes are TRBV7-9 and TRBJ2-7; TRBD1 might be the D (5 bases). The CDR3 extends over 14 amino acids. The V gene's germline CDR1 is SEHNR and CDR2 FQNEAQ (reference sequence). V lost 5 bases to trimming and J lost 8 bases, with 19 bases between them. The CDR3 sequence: CASSKRGLSRKQYF. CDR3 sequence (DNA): TGTGCCAGCAGCAAAAGGGGTCTAAGTAGAAAGCAGTACTTC.